This T cell receptor beta chain was sequenced during a study of blood T cells in healthy people across ages. Study-wide findings and caveats: Estimates of total diversity, which came from one million sequenced T cells, were considered to be underestimates.

Combining a sample-barcoded 5' primer with a J-beta primer mix, a second PCR ran for roughly 6 to 12 cycles. TCRdb redid the calling of the 5' RACE reads with MiXCR, one entry per CDR3 protein. The table has about 780,000 distinct CDR3 sequences, around half seen once. In regard to this clonotype: What it recognizes is unknown.

The CDR3 consists of 13 residues. Trimming shortened V by 4 bases and J by 6 bases, and 16 bases separated the two germline ends. The germline V gene encodes CDR1 DFQATT and CDR2 SNEGSKA (reference sequence). The sample taken for sequencing was blood. The TCR comes from an older man in good health. The genes are TRBV20-1 and TRBJ2-7; no clear D. This CDR3 reads CSANSPGPREQYF. The CDR3 nucleotides read TGCAGTGCTAATAGCCCCGGCCCTCGCGAGCAGTACTTC.